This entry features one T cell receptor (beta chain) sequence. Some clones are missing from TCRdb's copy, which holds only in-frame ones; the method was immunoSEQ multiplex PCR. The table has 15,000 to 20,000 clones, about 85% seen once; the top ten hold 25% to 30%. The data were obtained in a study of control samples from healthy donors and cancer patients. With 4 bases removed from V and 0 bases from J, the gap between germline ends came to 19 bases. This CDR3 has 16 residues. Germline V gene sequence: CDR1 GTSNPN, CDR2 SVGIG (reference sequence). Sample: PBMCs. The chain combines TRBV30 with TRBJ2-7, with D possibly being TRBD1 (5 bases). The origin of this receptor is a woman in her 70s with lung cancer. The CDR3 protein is CAWIRWGPQSSYEQYF. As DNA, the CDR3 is TGTGCCTGGATCCGTTGGGGCCCCCAAAGCTCCTACGAGCAGTACTTC.